What follows are 7 T cell receptor beta chains derived from one specimen sequenced in a study of breast tumors, draining lymph nodes, adjacent tissues. TCRdb fed the multiplex PCR reads into MiXCR, producing one record per CDR3 protein. The sample comprises about 230,000 distinct CDR3 sequences, around 32% of which are singletons, and 1.1% to 1.5% rests with the top ten. Samples came from axillary lymph nodes draining the breast cancer. The material sequenced was axillary lymph node tissue. Receptor source: a female donor with breast cancer. Some clones in this sample may be carry-over from other donors' samples.

This clonotype has ten or more counts. The chain carries TRBV7-2 and TRBJ2-5; TRBD2 aligns across 14 bases. The V gene's germline CDR1 is SGHTA and CDR2 FQGNSA. Trimming at V came to 1 base and at J to 9 bases, leaving 10 bases not matched to a gene. The CDR3 extends over 17 amino acids. CDR3 loop: CASSLGGLAGAGEPQYF. CDR3 coding DNA: TGTGCCAGCAGCTTAGGGGGACTAGCGGGAGCAGGGGAGCCCCAGTACTTC.

This chain connects TRBV20-1 to TRBJ1-6, with 8 bases fitting TRBD1. Germline assignment: CDR1 DFQATT and CDR2 SNEGSKA (reference sequence). V dropped 7 bases and J dropped 11; count of bases not matched to a gene: 10. This CDR3 has 13 amino acids. The CDR3 spells CSVTAGTGAPLHF. In DNA form, the CDR3 reads TGCAGTGTTACAGCCGGGACAGGAGCACCCCTCCACTTT.

The rearrangement joins TRBV5-1 to TRBJ2-5; TRBD2 matches at 8 bases. After removal of 3 bases from V and 5 bases from J, the junction contained 12 bases not matched to a gene. CDR1 SGHRS and CDR2 YFSETQ come from the germline V gene. The CDR3 has 16 residues. For the CDR3, the DNA is TGCGCCAGCAGCTCGGGGATCGGGAGGGCCGGGGAGACCCAGTACTTC. It yields the protein CASSSGIGRAGETQYF.

The chain has TRBV7-9 and TRBJ1-3; tentatively, D is TRBD1 (5 bases). This CDR3 region has 15 residues. V lost 5 bases to trimming and J lost 1 base, with 12 bases between them. Germline values: CDR1 SEHNR, CDR2 FQNEAQ (reference sequence). The CDR3 DNA reads as TGTGCCAGCAGCATACCTGACAGATCTGGAAACACCATATATTTT. It is translated as CASSIPDRSGNTIYF. Using reference TRBV7-9 and TRBJ1-3 for the parts outside the CDR3, the full variable domain is DTGVSQNPRHKITKRGQNVTFRCDPISEHNRLYWYRQTLGQGPEFLTYFQNEAQLEKSRLLSDRFSAERPKGSFSTLEIQRTEQGDSAMYLCASSIPDRSGNTIYFGEGSWLTVV.

This clonotype was picked up many times. The rearrangement uses TRBV30 and TRBJ1-5, with D possibly being TRBD1 (6 bases). The V end lost 0 bases, the J end lost 7 bases, and 10 bases lay between the germline ends. The CDR3 sequence is 13 residues long. Germline-derived CDR1 and CDR2 are GTSNPN and SVGIG (reference sequence). CDR3 sequence reads: CAWSVGGPQPQHF. Written as DNA, the CDR3 is TGTGCCTGGAGTGTGGGGGGGCCCCAGCCCCAGCATTTT.

Worth noting for this clonotype: Just one base apart from a much larger clone, this may be a read error. The genes are TRBV11-2 and TRBJ2-7; 10 bases are shared with TRBD2. The CDR3 runs to 15 residues. CDR1 and CDR2 (germline): SGHAT, FQNNGV. This chain's CDR3 is CASSITSGTAAEQHF. The DNA for the CDR3 is TGTGCCAGCAGCATCACTAGCGGGACGGCCGCCGAGCAGCACTTC.

As to this clonotype: This may arise from a read error, as a much more abundant clone is one base away. The V and J genes are TRBV30 and TRBJ1-3; tentatively, D is TRBD1 (5 bases). Germline V gives CDR1 GTSNPN, CDR2 SVGIG (reference sequence). There are 13 residues in the CDR3. Trimming removed 8 bases from V and 1 base from J, with 12 bases in between. The CDR3 region has the DNA TGTGCCCGGAATTGGGGGTCTGGAAACACCATATATTTT. It codes for CARNWGSGNTIYF.